The 14 T cell receptor beta chains presented below share a single source sample, sequenced in a study of T cells in Graves' hyperthyroidism and ophthalmopathy. The source material, RNA transcripts, was used to amplify TCR beta CDR3 regions. The primer set for the first-round RT-PCR of the TCR CDR3 was HTBI. Each CDR3 protein gets one entry after TCRdb re-called the multiplex PCR reads with MiXCR. The table includes hundreds of thousands of distinct CDR3 sequences, 13% to 15% detected once. The material sequenced was blood. Receptor source: a woman aged 18-29 years with Graves' hyperthyroidism.

This clonotype was observed many times. The chain recombines TRBV6-1 with TRBJ1-1; no clear D. This CDR3 spans 13 amino acids. CDR1 and CDR2 (germline): MNHNS, SASEGT. V was clipped by 0 bases and J by 1 base, with 3 bases between them. DNA for the CDR3: TGTGCCAGCAGTGAAGCGGAGAACACTGAAGCTTTCTTT. Protein: CASSEAENTEAFF.

There are many counts of this clonotype. The CDR3 reads CASSPTGGRYEQYF. The DNA for the CDR3 is TGTGCCAGCAGCCCGACAGGGGGCCGATACGAGCAGTACTTC. This chain connects TRBV12-3 or TRBV12-4 to TRBJ2-7; TRBD1 matches 10 bases. V lost 6 bases, J lost 4 bases, and 6 bases stayed unmatched. CDR3 size: 14 residues.

Note on this clonotype: A much larger clone sits a single nucleotide away, making a read error possible. J is TRBJ2-1 and V is TRBV7-9; TRBD2 is a possible D gene (6 bases). Germline loops: CDR1 SEHNR, CDR2 FQNEAQ (reference sequence). This CDR3 contains 16 residues. V dropped 5 bases and J dropped 0 bases, with 14 bases sitting between them. The CDR3 here is CASSPGTFGSYNEQFF. The CDR3, as DNA: TGTGCCAGCAGCCCGGGGACTTTTGGCTCCTACAATGAGCAGTTCTTC.

This clonotype was detected many times. The chain carries TRBV6-1 and TRBJ1-1, with a tentative D call TRBD1 (6 bases). The CDR3 extends over 14 amino acids. Germline V gene sequence: CDR1 MNHNS, CDR2 SASEGT. Trimming cost V 7 bases and J 11 bases, with 23 bases left between them. CDR3 bases: TGTGCCAGCACCGGTCCCCGACAGGCCCTAGGGGCTTTCTTT. It specifies CASTGPRQALGAFF.

In this sample, this clonotype turned up a few times. The genes are TRBV20-1 and TRBJ1-2; no definite D call. Germline CDR1 reads DFQATT; CDR2 reads SNEGSKA (reference sequence). The CDR3 loop spans 13 amino acids. V gave up 0 bases and J gave up 3 bases, with 8 bases separating them. The CDR3 reads CSARDFRDYGYTF. CDR3 in DNA: TGCAGTGCTAGAGATTTCCGGGACTATGGCTACACCTTC.

This clonotype came up a few times. V is TRBV4-2 and J is TRBJ1-2; possible D gene TRBD1, 5 bases. V gave up 5 bases and J gave up 2 bases, with 12 bases separating them. The CDR3 contains 14 residues. The germline CDR1 and CDR2 sequences are LGHNA and YNFKEQ. CDR3 sequence reads: CASSVAGTNYGYTF. DNA for the CDR3: TGTGCCAGCAGCGTCGCCGGGACCAACTATGGCTACACCTTC.

This clonotype occurred many times. Written as DNA, the CDR3 is TGCAGTGCTAGAGATCAAGGGTCGGGTTTCAATGAGCAGTTCTTC. Encoded protein: CSARDQGSGFNEQFF. The rearrangement uses TRBV20-1 and TRBJ2-1; no firm D call. This CDR3 comprises 15 residues. V lost 0 bases and J 6 bases, leaving 15 bases between the germline ends. Germline values: CDR1 DFQATT, CDR2 SNEGSKA (reference sequence).

This clonotype was observed at least ten times. V gene TRBV11-2 combines with J gene TRBJ2-1; no clear D. This CDR3 is built from 14 residues. The germline gives CDR1 SGHAT, CDR2 FQNNGV. V lost 4 bases and J lost 0, with 7 bases in between. The CDR3 DNA reads TGTGCCAGCAGCTCCGCCAGCTCCTACAATGAGCAGTTCTTC. As protein: CASSSASSYNEQFF.

The chain carries TRBV7-9 and TRBJ1-1, with unresolved D. Trimming shortened V by 6 bases and J by 0 bases, and 11 bases separated the two germline ends. Germline CDR1 reads SEHNR; CDR2 reads FQNEAQ (reference sequence). This CDR3 has 14 residues. CDR3 nucleotides: TGTGCCAGCAGACAAATAATCCTGAACACTGAAGCTTTCTTT. Amino acids: CASRQIILNTEAFF.

This clonotype has ten or more counts. The J gene is TRBJ2-7, the V gene TRBV11-2; D gene uncertain. V was cut by 8 bases and J by 5 bases, with 16 bases left in between. In germline, CDR1 is SGHAT, CDR2 FQNNGV. CDR3 size: 13 residues. Written as DNA, the CDR3 is TGTGCCAGCGCGACCCAGCATACGGACGAGCAGTACTTC. As protein: CASATQHTDEQYF.

The genes are TRBV3-1 and TRBJ2-7; TRBD1 matches at 7 bases. The CDR3 extends over 14 amino acids. Per the germline V gene, CDR1 is LGHDT and CDR2 is YNNKEL (reference sequence). Germline trimming cut 4 bases from V and 5 bases from J; bases unmatched to any gene: 8. CDR3 nucleotides: TGTGCCAGCAGCCTTACAGGGGACGGCGACGAGCAGTACTTC. Residues: CASSLTGDGDEQYF.

To note about this clonotype: A much more abundant neighbour one base away suggests this may be a read error. This chain uses TRBV19 with TRBJ1-5, with 10 nucleotides matching TRBD1. Germline V CDR1 and CDR2: LNHDA, SQIVND (reference sequence). J lost 0 bases, V lost 6 bases, and 8 bases had no gene match. The CDR3 is 17 amino acids. The DNA of the CDR3 is TGTGCCAGTAGCCCATTCGGGACAGGGGTTAGCAATCAGCCCCAGCATTTT. It yields the protein CASSPFGTGVSNQPQHF.

The chain employs TRBV5-4 and TRBJ2-1; TRBD2 might be the D (6 bases). Germline-derived CDR1 and CDR2 are SGHNT and YYREEE (reference sequence). The CDR3 is 17 residues long. With 2 bases removed from V and 3 bases from J, the gap between germline ends came to 18 bases. The CDR3 nucleotides read TGTGCCAGCAGCTTAATGGCGGGGCTCGGAATCTACAATGAGCAGTTCTTC. It translates to CASSLMAGLGIYNEQFF. Full variable domain (outside the CDR3, taken from reference TRBV5-4 and TRBJ2-1): ETGVTQSPTHLIKTRGQQVTLRCSSQSGHNTVSWYQQALGQGPQFIFQYYREEENGRGNFPPRFSGLQFPNYSSELNVNALELDDSALYLCASSLMAGLGIYNEQFFGPGTRLTVL.

This clonotype was detected only a few times. As DNA, the CDR3 is TGTGCCAGCAGTTACGTGCTGTCCTACGAGCAGTACTTC. It translates to CASSYVLSYEQYF. V is TRBV6-2 or TRBV6-3 and J is TRBJ2-7; D remains unclear. From germline, CDR1 is MNHEY and CDR2 SVGEGT. The CDR3 consists of 13 residues. The V and J ends lost 2 bases and 1 base respectively, with 6 bases between them.